This T cell receptor (beta chain) appears in the sequencing data of a study of OX40 agonist ivuxolimab in advanced cancers. General study results and limits: Low levels of normalized T-cell clonal expansion also appeared in some nonresponders. Some of the lowest clonal expansion was seen in partial responders at 0.1-3.0 mg/kg. CD8+ T cells (on average) carried more expanded clones than CD4+ T cells.

Libraries were prepared by immunoSEQ multiplex PCR; TCRdb keeps only in-frame clonotypes and omits some of them. The sample consists of around 70,000 clones, approximately 89% of them appearing once. As concerns this clone: The antigen is undetermined.

From germline, CDR1 is SGHTA and CDR2 FQGTGA. Trimming took 5 bases from V and 4 from J; bases not matched to a gene: 6. The CDR3 has 14 amino acids. This TCR derives from an adult with an advanced solid tumor such as melanoma, head and neck, liver or kidney cancer. This chain connects TRBV7-3 to TRBJ2-7; TRBD1 agrees at 9 bases. The sample consisted of CD4+ or CD8+ T cells sorted from blood, taken in a trial of the OX40 agonist ivuxolimab. For the CDR3, the DNA is TGTGCCAGCAGCATTGACAGGGGGGGTTACGAGCAGTACTTC. Translation gives CASSIDRGGYEQYF. Based on the CDR3 plus reference TRBV7-3 and TRBJ2-7, the full variable domain is GAGVSQTPSNKVTEKGKYVELRCDPISGHTALYWYRQSLGQGPEFLIYFQGTGAADDSGLPNDRFFAVRPEGSVSTLKIQRTERGDSAVYLCASSIDRGGYEQYFGPGTRLTVT.